These 15 T cell receptor beta chains originate from one sample sequenced in a study of patients and donors after allogeneic stem cell transplantation. TCRdb analysed the RT-PCR reads with MiXCR anew, one entry per CDR3 protein. Here the sample spans about 200,000 distinct CDR3 sequences, roughly two fifths being singletons. Sequenced input: blood, either unsorted or a sorted T cell fraction (not recorded which). The origin of the receptors is a human donor who was either an allogeneic HSCT recipient or a stem cell or donor lymphocyte infusion donor (not recorded which). It is not recorded whose cells these are; they may come from a transplant donor.

This clonotype has only a few counts. V gene TRBV12-3 or TRBV12-4 combines with J gene TRBJ1-1, with D possibly being TRBD1 (5 bases). The CDR3 is 13 residues long. Trimming shortened V by 1 base and J by 8 bases, and 11 bases separated the two germline ends. The CDR3 bases are TGTGCCAGCAGTTTAGTCCCCGGGGGGGAAGCTTTCTTT. Translating gives CASSLVPGGEAFF.

This clonotype has only a few counts. The J gene is TRBJ1-2, the V gene TRBV29-1; D might be TRBD1 (6 bases). From germline, CDR1 is SQVTM and CDR2 ANQGSEA. The CDR3 contains 11 residues. V gave up 6 bases and J gave up 12 bases, with 17 bases separating them. CDR3 amino acids: CSVSWRGANTF. The CDR3, as DNA: TGCAGCGTCTCGTGGCGGGGGGCCAACACCTTC.

This chain uses TRBV25-1 with TRBJ2-5, with a weak D call TRBD2 (5 bases). The CDR3 covers 11 residues. CDR1 MGHDK and CDR2 SYGVNS come from the germline V gene. Trimming removed 7 bases from V and 7 bases from J, with 10 bases in between. The DNA for the CDR3 is TGTGCCAGCAAAGAGGGTGGGACCCAGTACTTC. This sequence encodes CASKEGGTQYF.

This clonotype was detected only a few times. The chain carries TRBV21-1 and TRBJ2-7; the DNA was not used to check the table's D call, TRBD2. TRBV21-1 is tagged as a pseudogene. The CDR3 is 15 amino acids. CDR3 protein: CASSNRTSESYEQYF. DNA of the CDR3: TGTGCCAGCAGCAATCGGACTAGCGAGTCCTACGAGCAGTACTTC.

This clonotype was detected once. This chain joins TRBV7-9 and TRBJ2-2; no firm D call. Deletions cut 3 bases from V and 5 bases from J, with 16 bases between. The germline CDR1 and CDR2 sequences are SEHNR and FQNEAQ (reference sequence). The length of the CDR3 is 16 residues. For the CDR3, the DNA is TGTGCCAGCAGCTTTATTGGACCCCAAAGGACCGGGGAGCTGTTTTTT. This sequence encodes CASSFIGPQRTGELFF.

V gene TRBV12-3 or TRBV12-4 combines with J gene TRBJ2-4; a weak D match, TRBD1 (6 bases). This CDR3 contains 16 residues. The V end was cut by 4 bases, the J end by 6 bases, with 19 bases between. The CDR3: CASSWTNQGQGNIQYF. The CDR3 nucleotides are TGTGCCAGCAGTTGGACCAACCAGGGACAAGGAAACATTCAGTACTTC.

V and J are TRBV7-6 and TRBJ2-5, with 7 bases aligning to TRBD2. This CDR3 has 17 amino acids. In germline, CDR1 is SGHVS, CDR2 FNYEAQ. Losses at the gene ends were 7 bases for V and 2 bases for J; bases not matched to a gene: 16. CDR3 region: CASTYLAGGRGQETQYF. The CDR3 bases are TGTGCCAGCACCTACCTAGCAGGCGGGAGAGGGCAAGAGACCCAGTACTTC.

V and J are TRBV5-1 and TRBJ2-5; no definite D call. V was trimmed by 0 bases and J by 5 bases, leaving 8 bases between them. In germline, CDR1 is SGHRS, CDR2 YFSETQ. CDR3 size: 13 residues. The CDR3 DNA reads TGCGCCAGCAGCTTGGAAGGGAAGGAGACCCAGTACTTC. It codes for CASSLEGKETQYF.

This chain's CDR3 is CASSRDGTGGVATNEKLFF. CDR3 sequence (DNA): TGTGCCAGCAGCCGAGATGGGACAGGGGGAGTCGCAACTAATGAAAAACTGTTTTTT. The V gene is TRBV4-2, the J gene TRBJ1-4; 11 bases align to TRBD1. This CDR3 region has 19 residues. Trimming at V came to 4 bases and at J to 0 bases, leaving 10 bases not matched to a gene. Germline CDR1 and CDR2: LGHNA and YNFKEQ.

This clonotype was seen only a few times. The rearrangement uses TRBV7-9 and TRBJ1-1; 10 nucleotides match TRBD1. The CDR3 is 14 amino acids. From germline, CDR1 is SEHNR and CDR2 FQNEAQ (reference sequence). Germline trimming cut 6 bases from V and 6 bases from J; bases unmatched to any gene: 7. CDR3 sequence (DNA): TGTGCCAGCAGTTCGACAGGGGGCTCAGCTGAAGCTTTCTTT. Amino acids: CASSSTGGSAEAFF. Based on the CDR3 plus reference TRBV7-9 and TRBJ1-1, the full variable domain is DTGVSQNPRHKITKRGQNVTFRCDPISEHNRLYWYRQTLGQGPEFLTYFQNEAQLEKSRLLSDRFSAERPKGSFSTLEIQRTEQGDSAMYLCASSSTGGSAEAFFGQGTRLTVV.

This rearrangement joins TRBV29-1 to TRBJ2-2; possibly TRBD1 for D (5 bases). V was cut by 5 bases and J by 6 bases, with 22 bases left in between. Germline CDR1 SQVTM, CDR2 ANQGSEA. This CDR3 region has 16 residues. Written as DNA, the CDR3 is TGCAGCGTTCGTGGCAGGGCAGGGATTGTCGCCGGGGAGCTGTTTTTT. It translates to CSVRGRAGIVAGELFF.

The V and J genes are TRBV6-2 or TRBV6-3 and TRBJ1-2; weak D call: TRBD1 (6 bases). Germline lookup yields CDR1 MNHEY and CDR2 SVGEGT. The CDR3 sequence is 15 residues long. The V end lost 0 bases, the J end lost 1 base, and 9 bases lay between the germline ends. CDR3 sequence (DNA): TGTGCCAGCAGTTACTCAACAGGGCTTAACTATGGCTACACCTTC. This sequence encodes CASSYSTGLNYGYTF.

J is TRBJ2-3 and V is TRBV12-3 or TRBV12-4; 8 nucleotides line up with TRBD2. The CDR3 sequence is 16 residues long. Trimming took 2 bases from V and 2 from J; bases not matched to a gene: 6. CDR3 loop: CASSLPGLGDTDTQYF. The CDR3 coding sequence is TGTGCCAGCAGTTTACCGGGACTAGGGGACACAGATACGCAGTATTTT.

The chain couples TRBV4-3 to TRBJ1-2, with D unclear. Germline values: CDR1 LGHNA, CDR2 YSLEER. The CDR3 is 12 residues long. Deletions cut 4 bases from V and 8 bases from J, with 11 bases between. The CDR3 reads CASSRNGRGYTF. CDR3 coding DNA: TGCGCCAGCAGCCGGAACGGCCGGGGCTACACCTTC.

This sequence joins TRBV7-9 and TRBJ2-7; 9 bases fit TRBD1. CDR1 and CDR2 (germline): SEHNR, FQNEAQ (reference sequence). The CDR3 is 15 amino acids. With 7 bases clipped from V and 7 bases from J, the junction kept 14 bases outside the gene matches. CDR3 region: CASTLGSGTGSEQYF. DNA of the CDR3: TGTGCCAGCACTCTGGGTTCAGGGACAGGGAGTGAGCAGTACTTC.